The next 6 T cell receptor beta chains were all read from a single sample in a study of T cell changes during pregnancy in multiple sclerosis. Only in-frame clones appear in the TCRdb table, and some are missing; sequencing was by immunoSEQ multiplex PCR. The sample shows about 110,000 clones, 80% to 95% of them seen only once. The sample in question was peripheral blood, obtained after pregnancy. The receptors originated from a female donor with multiple sclerosis, enrolled in a pregnancy study.

This clone was observed once. This rearrangement joins TRBV6-5 to TRBJ2-1; 9 bases are a match to TRBD2. Germline V gives CDR1 MNHEY, CDR2 SVGAGI. The CDR3 spans 15 residues. After removal of 8 bases from V and 9 bases from J, the junction contained 14 bases not matched to a gene. The CDR3 DNA reads as TGTGCCAGCGTACATGAGAGCGGGGGGCCCTCTGAGCAGTTCTTC. Protein: CASVHESGGPSEQFF.

The rearrangement links TRBV5-6 to TRBJ2-7; 8 bases align to TRBD1. The V gene's germline CDR1 is SGHDT and CDR2 YYEEEE. CDR3 length: 16 residues. V dropped 0 bases and J dropped 2; count of bases not matched to a gene: 7. Here the CDR3 reads CASSLAQGQGPYEQYF. The CDR3 DNA sequence: TGTGCCAGCAGCTTGGCGCAAGGACAGGGACCCTACGAGCAGTACTTC.

The gene calls are TRBV5-1 and TRBJ2-3; D gene ambiguous. V lost 0 bases to trimming and J lost 2 bases, with 13 bases between them. There are 16 residues in the CDR3. CDR1 is SGHRS and CDR2 is YFSETQ in the germline V gene. The CDR3 protein is CASSLEPYHSTDTQYF. The CDR3 coding sequence is TGCGCCAGCAGCTTGGAACCCTATCACTCCACAGATACGCAGTATTTT.

The V gene is TRBV27, the J gene TRBJ1-2, with TRBD1 matching 8 bases. The germline gives CDR1 MNHEY, CDR2 SMNVEV (reference sequence). This CDR3 comprises 17 residues. Trimming took 8 bases from V and 1 from J; bases not matched to a gene: 15. In DNA, the CDR3 is TGTGCCAGCGGATTAACTGGACAGGGCAAGCGTAACTATGGCTACACCTTC. Translation gives CASGLTGQGKRNYGYTF.

V usage is TRBV5-1 and J usage is TRBJ2-7, with 7 nucleotides matching TRBD1. The CDR3 totals 15 residues. The V segment lost 4 bases and the J segment 4 bases; nucleotides outside the gene matches: 11. CDR1 and CDR2 from the germline V gene are SGHRS and YFSETQ. The CDR3 spells CASSRDRAGVYEQYF. The CDR3 DNA follows: TGCGCCAGCAGCAGAGACAGGGCCGGGGTGTACGAGCAGTACTTC.

This clone was seen only a few times. The chain combines TRBV29-1 with TRBJ2-7; D gene uncertain. Germline CDR1 is SQVTM and CDR2 is ANQGSEA. Between the trimmed V and J ends, which lost 7 bases and 6 bases, there was a span of 13 bases. This CDR3 region has 11 residues. CDR3 sequence reads: CSARLWSEQYF. CDR3 in DNA: TGCAGCGCCCGGTTGTGGTCCGAGCAGTACTTC.